This is a list of T cell receptor beta chains from one sample in a study of blood T cell repertoires in COVID-19. Profiled with immunoSEQ multiplex PCR; TCRdb holds only in-frame clones, not every one. The sample records some 250,000 clones, around 93% being singletons. The sequencing input was PBMCs or T cells enriched from blood (not recorded which). The receptors shown here come from a human donor in a cohort exposed to, infected with or recovered from COVID-19 (not recorded which). The donor label of this sample is uncertain. Each CDR3 is given with its conserved first and last residue. The D gene is left open where the match is weak. Size tells how often a clone was seen (once, few, many) or the class of an expanded clone, and some rows leave it out.

cdr3_nt: TGTGCCAGCAGCTTAGAGCGGTCATCAGCTTATAATTCACCCCTCCACTTT
cdr3_aa: CASSLERSSAYNSPLHF
d_call: NA
clone_size: NA
j_call: TRBJ1-6
v_call: TRBV11-2

cdr3_nt: TGTGCCACCAGCTACGGGGGGGGGAAGGCTGAAGCTTTCTTT
cdr3_aa: CATSYGGGKAEAFF
d_call: NA
clone_size: NA
j_call: TRBJ1-1
v_call: TRBV15

cdr3_nt: TGTGCCAGCAGCCCAGCGGTTTCTAGCGGGCGATACAATGAGCAGTTCTTC
cdr3_aa: CASSPAVSSGRYNEQFF
d_call: TRBD2
clone_size: once
j_call: TRBJ2-1
v_call: TRBV3-1/TRBV3-2

cdr3_nt: TGCAGTGCTCTAGAGGCCTCGCAGTATTTT
cdr3_aa: CSALEASQYF
d_call: NA
clone_size: NA
j_call: TRBJ2-3
v_call: TRBV20-1

cdr3_nt: TGTGCCAGCAGCTCCGGGGGGCCAACGGGCGAGCAGTACTTC
cdr3_aa: CASSSGGPTGEQYF
d_call: NA
clone_size: NA
j_call: TRBJ2-7
v_call: TRBV7-3

cdr3_nt: TGTGCCAGCAGCTTAGGGAAGGGACAGGGTCGCAAAAACATTCAGTACTTC
cdr3_aa: CASSLGKGQGRKNIQYF
d_call: TRBD1
clone_size: NA
j_call: TRBJ2-4
v_call: TRBV11-2

cdr3_nt: TGCGCCAGCGCTCCGGACCCAGGGAACTCTGGAAACACCATATATTTT
cdr3_aa: CASAPDPGNSGNTIYF
d_call: NA
clone_size: NA
j_call: TRBJ1-3
v_call: TRBV5-1

cdr3_nt: TGTGCCAGTAGTATCGGACAGGGGGGAGGCTACACCTTC
cdr3_aa: CASSIGQGGGYTF
d_call: TRBD1
clone_size: NA
j_call: TRBJ1-2
v_call: TRBV19

cdr3_nt: TGTGCCAGCTCACGGGGGACAGGAGCAAATCAGCCCCAGCATTTT
cdr3_aa: CASSRGTGANQPQHF
d_call: TRBD1
clone_size: NA
j_call: TRBJ1-5
v_call: TRBV18

cdr3_nt: TGTGCCAGCACCCCTTTCGGAGAGGGGAACACTGAAGCTTTCTTT
cdr3_aa: CASTPFGEGNTEAFF
d_call: NA
clone_size: NA
j_call: TRBJ1-1
v_call: TRBV2

cdr3_nt: TGTGCCAGTAGGATGGTGGCGGTTAACACTGAAGCTTTCTTT
cdr3_aa: CASRMVAVNTEAFF
d_call: NA
clone_size: NA
j_call: TRBJ1-1
v_call: TRBV19

cdr3_nt: TGCGCCAGCAGCCGAGCGGGAAGAGGGGGGAAGGCTGAAGCTTTCTTT
cdr3_aa: CASSRAGRGGKAEAFF
d_call: NA
clone_size: NA
j_call: TRBJ1-1
v_call: TRBV4-1

cdr3_nt: TGTGCCTGGAAACGGACAGCTCTAGGGGAGCAGTACTTC
cdr3_aa: CAWKRTALGEQYF
d_call: NA
clone_size: NA
j_call: TRBJ2-7
v_call: TRBV30

cdr3_nt: TGTGCCAGCAGCGCCTTTTTAGCGGGGTCGGAGGAGACCCAGTACTTC
cdr3_aa: CASSAFLAGSEETQYF
d_call: TRBD2
clone_size: NA
j_call: TRBJ2-5
v_call: TRBV9

cdr3_nt: TGTGCCAGCAGGCGAACAGGGGTCTATGGCTACACCTTC
cdr3_aa: CASRRTGVYGYTF
d_call: TRBD1
clone_size: NA
j_call: TRBJ1-2
v_call: TRBV5-8

cdr3_nt: TGTGCCAGCAGTTACTCCCCAGGGAAAGGCTACGAGCAGTACTTC
cdr3_aa: CASSYSPGKGYEQYF
d_call: NA
clone_size: few
j_call: TRBJ2-7
v_call: TRBV6-5

cdr3_nt: TGTGCCAGTAGCAGGGGCACCAACTGGCCTTACGAGCAGTACTTC
cdr3_aa: CASSRGTNWPYEQYF
d_call: NA
clone_size: once
j_call: TRBJ2-7
v_call: TRBV19

cdr3_nt: TGTGCCAGCAGCCAAGATCGGGGTTGGTCACCCCTCCACTTT
cdr3_aa: CASSQDRGWSPLHF
d_call: NA
clone_size: NA
j_call: TRBJ1-6
v_call: TRBV3-1/TRBV3-2

cdr3_nt: TGTGCCAGTAGGCAGGGGCCCGACGAGCAGTACTTC
cdr3_aa: CASRQGPDEQYF
d_call: NA
clone_size: NA
j_call: TRBJ2-7
v_call: TRBV19

cdr3_nt: TGTGCCAGTAGTATAGCGGCGGGCCAGCAAGAAAAACTGTTTTTT
cdr3_aa: CASSIAAGQQEKLFF
d_call: NA
clone_size: NA
j_call: TRBJ1-4
v_call: TRBV19

cdr3_nt: TGTGCCAGCAGTAAGGGGGCCCTCCTTCAGCCCCAGCATTTT
cdr3_aa: CASSKGALLQPQHF
d_call: TRBD1
clone_size: NA
j_call: TRBJ1-5
v_call: TRBV2

cdr3_nt: TGCGCCAGCAGCCAAGATTCGTTTTCCTCTGGAAACACCATATATTTT
cdr3_aa: CASSQDSFSSGNTIYF
d_call: NA
clone_size: NA
j_call: TRBJ1-3
v_call: TRBV4-1

cdr3_nt: TGTGCCAGCGTGGGGACTAGCGGGGGCGAGCAGTACTTC
cdr3_aa: CASVGTSGGEQYF
d_call: TRBD2
clone_size: NA
j_call: TRBJ2-7
v_call: TRBV11-2

cdr3_nt: TGTGCCAGCAGCTTTCGAACTGGCTCCTACAATGAGCAGTTCTTC
cdr3_aa: CASSFRTGSYNEQFF
d_call: NA
clone_size: once
j_call: TRBJ2-1
v_call: TRBV7-8

cdr3_nt: TGTGCCAGCAGCTTATCGAGGCCCTCCGGCACTGAAGCTTTCTTT
cdr3_aa: CASSLSRPSGTEAFF
d_call: NA
clone_size: NA
j_call: TRBJ1-1
v_call: TRBV7-8

cdr3_nt: TGCGCCAGCAGCTTGGGTAGCGGGGGAACAGATACGCAGTATTTT
cdr3_aa: CASSLGSGGTDTQYF
d_call: TRBD2
clone_size: NA
j_call: TRBJ2-3
v_call: TRBV5-1

cdr3_nt: TGTGCCAGTAGTCCCGGGGACAGGGGACCCACTGAAGCTTTCTTT
cdr3_aa: CASSPGDRGPTEAFF
d_call: TRBD1
clone_size: NA
j_call: TRBJ1-1
v_call: TRBV19

cdr3_nt: TGCGCCAGCAGGATCGATTCAGGGTCTGGAAACACCATATATTTT
cdr3_aa: CASRIDSGSGNTIYF
d_call: NA
clone_size: NA
j_call: TRBJ1-3
v_call: TRBV5-1

cdr3_nt: TGTGCCAGCAGCCCCCCCGGCAGGTGGGACACTGAAGCTTTCTTT
cdr3_aa: CASSPPGRWDTEAFF
d_call: NA
clone_size: NA
j_call: TRBJ1-1
v_call: TRBV9

cdr3_nt: TGTGCCAGTGGGAAGGGGACACCCTTGAGTAATTCACCCCTCCACTTT
cdr3_aa: CASGKGTPLSNSPLHF
d_call: NA
clone_size: NA
j_call: TRBJ1-6
v_call: TRBV2

cdr3_nt: TGTGCCACCAGCAGAGTCAGCGCCCCGGGGGAAAAACTGTTTTTT
cdr3_aa: CATSRVSAPGEKLFF
d_call: NA
clone_size: NA
j_call: TRBJ1-4
v_call: TRBV15

cdr3_nt: TGTACGACAGGTCTTGGGGGCTACACCTTC
cdr3_aa: CTTGLGGYTF
d_call: NA
clone_size: NA
j_call: TRBJ1-2
v_call: TRBV30

cdr3_nt: TGCAGCGGACAGGGGCGAGATACGCAGTATTTT
cdr3_aa: CSGQGRDTQYF
d_call: TRBD1
clone_size: few
j_call: TRBJ2-3
v_call: TRBV20-1

cdr3_nt: TGCGCCAGCAGTCAATTCAGGCCCGGGACACCTTATGGCTACACCTTC
cdr3_aa: CASSQFRPGTPYGYTF
d_call: NA
clone_size: NA
j_call: TRBJ1-2
v_call: TRBV23-1

cdr3_nt: TGTGCCAGCTCACCACCGGGAGGGCCCTCCTACAATGAGCAGTTCTTC
cdr3_aa: CASSPPGGPSYNEQFF
d_call: TRBD2
clone_size: NA
j_call: TRBJ2-1
v_call: TRBV18

cdr3_nt: TGTGCCACCAGTGATTCCAGCGTGTACCAAGAGACCCAGTACTTC
cdr3_aa: CATSDSSVYQETQYF
d_call: NA
clone_size: few
j_call: TRBJ2-5
v_call: TRBV24-1

cdr3_nt: TGTGCCATCAGTGAGCTAGGAGAAGGTCAGCCCCAGCATTTT
cdr3_aa: CAISELGEGQPQHF
d_call: NA
clone_size: NA
j_call: TRBJ1-5
v_call: TRBV10-3

cdr3_nt: TGTGCCATCAGCCCGCATATGACAGGGGACGAGCAGTACTTC
cdr3_aa: CAISPHMTGDEQYF
d_call: TRBD1
clone_size: once
j_call: TRBJ2-7
v_call: TRBV10-3

cdr3_nt: TGCGCCAGCAGCCAAGATAAGGGGGCCCTAGGCCGCAATGAGCAGTTCTTC
cdr3_aa: CASSQDKGALGRNEQFF
d_call: TRBD1
clone_size: NA
j_call: TRBJ2-1
v_call: TRBV4-1

cdr3_nt: TGTGCCAGCAGCCAAGATACTAGCGGGGGGGCAGGTGAGCAGTTCTTC
cdr3_aa: CASSQDTSGGAGEQFF
d_call: TRBD2
clone_size: NA
j_call: TRBJ2-1
v_call: TRBV4-2

cdr3_nt: TGTGCCAGCAGCCCCGGCGGGCGTTTAGCTTTCTTT
cdr3_aa: CASSPGGRLAFF
d_call: NA
clone_size: NA
j_call: TRBJ1-1
v_call: TRBV12-3/TRBV12-4

cdr3_nt: TGTGCCTGGAGTGTTTCGGCAGGCTACGAGCAGTACTTC
cdr3_aa: CAWSVSAGYEQYF
d_call: NA
clone_size: NA
j_call: TRBJ2-7
v_call: TRBV30

cdr3_nt: TGTGCCAGCAGCAAGGGGGGACAGCCCCCCAGCTCCTACAATGAGCAGTTCTTC
cdr3_aa: CASSKGGQPPSSYNEQFF
d_call: NA
clone_size: NA
j_call: TRBJ2-1
v_call: TRBV21-1

cdr3_nt: TGTGCCAGCAGCTTGGGGCCCCAGGGTTCCTACGAGCAGTACTTC
cdr3_aa: CASSLGPQGSYEQYF
d_call: NA
clone_size: NA
j_call: TRBJ2-7
v_call: TRBV5-6

cdr3_nt: TGTGCCAGCAGCCAGCGGGGTGCCTCCTACGAGCAGTACTTC
cdr3_aa: CASSQRGASYEQYF
d_call: NA
clone_size: NA
j_call: TRBJ2-7
v_call: TRBV3-1/TRBV3-2

cdr3_nt: TGTGCCAGCAGTGAATACCGGGACTACGCCTACGAGCAGTACTTC
cdr3_aa: CASSEYRDYAYEQYF
d_call: TRBD2
clone_size: NA
j_call: TRBJ2-7
v_call: TRBV6-1

cdr3_nt: TGTGCCAGCAGCATCACCAGCTACGAGCAGTACTTC
cdr3_aa: CASSITSYEQYF
d_call: NA
clone_size: once
j_call: TRBJ2-7
v_call: TRBV5-5

cdr3_nt: TGTGCCAGCAGCCGGACTGAAGCTTTCTTT
cdr3_aa: CASSRTEAFF
d_call: NA
clone_size: NA
j_call: TRBJ1-1
v_call: TRBV7-9

cdr3_nt: TGTGCCACCAGCAAAAATCCCACAGGTTCCTATGGCTACACCTTC
cdr3_aa: CATSKNPTGSYGYTF
d_call: NA
clone_size: NA
j_call: TRBJ1-2
v_call: TRBV15

cdr3_nt: TGTGCCAGCAGCGTAGCTAGCGGGGGGTACGAGCAGTACTTC
cdr3_aa: CASSVASGGYEQYF
d_call: TRBD2
clone_size: NA
j_call: TRBJ2-7
v_call: TRBV9

cdr3_nt: TGTGCCAGCAGCCATCCCGTAAGACTAGCGGGGGTGGGTCCGCATGAGCAGTTCTTC
cdr3_aa: CASSHPVRLAGVGPHEQFF
d_call: TRBD2
clone_size: NA
j_call: TRBJ2-1
v_call: TRBV14